Each of the 29 T cell receptor beta chains below was sequenced from the same sample in a study of T-cell memory formation after mild COVID-19. TCRdb itself ran the 5' RACE reads through MiXCR, one entry per CDR3 protein. Of around 440,000 distinct CDR3 sequences listed, around a sixth are singletons. The sequenced sample was PBMCs or a T cell subset sorted from them (not recorded which). The receptors here all came from an adult woman who had mild COVID-19 (a few samples of this study predate the infection). Cell type and time point are not known.

This clonotype was detected ten times or more. The rearrangement joins TRBV5-1 to TRBJ2-2; 7 bases line up with TRBD2. CDR3 length equals 15 residues. Per germline, CDR1 SGHRS and CDR2 YFSETQ. V trimming: 4 bases; J trimming: 7 bases; junction bases outside the gene matches: 10. CDR3 protein: CASSVTSTQGGELFF. The CDR3 DNA reads as TGCGCCAGCAGCGTGACTAGCACCCAGGGCGGGGAGCTGTTTTTT.

The chain couples TRBV20-1 to TRBJ1-1; D is perhaps TRBD1 (5 bases). This CDR3 contains 14 residues. Germline V gives CDR1 DFQATT, CDR2 SNEGSKA (reference sequence). Trimming stripped 3 bases from V and 1 base from J, with 12 bases between. The chain's CDR3 is CSASAGRPNTEAFF. The CDR3 bases are TGCAGTGCTAGTGCGGGGCGTCCGAACACTGAAGCTTTCTTT.

V is TRBV12-3 or TRBV12-4 and J is TRBJ1-5; D is unclear. Trimming took off 5 bases at V and 0 bases at J, with 14 bases between the two ends. The CDR3 sequence is 16 residues long. This chain's CDR3 is CASSTRTAASNQPQHF. CDR3 in DNA: TGTGCCAGCAGTACAAGGACGGCCGCTAGCAATCAGCCCCAGCATTTT.

Ten or more counts support this clonotype. The chain joins TRBV18 to TRBJ2-4; 8 bases fit TRBD1. CDR1 is KGHSH, CDR2 LQKENI, per germline. The CDR3 is 19 residues long. J was trimmed by 2 bases and V by 0 bases; bases with no gene match: 12. CDR3 sequence: CASSPPMARGLVTKNIQYF. CDR3 in DNA: TGTGCCAGCTCACCACCGATGGCCAGGGGGCTCGTAACCAAAAACATTCAGTACTTC.

J is TRBJ1-1 and V is TRBV5-1; D call uncertain. The germline V gene encodes CDR1 SGHRS and CDR2 YFSETQ. With 0 bases removed from V and 4 bases from J, the gap between germline ends came to 10 bases. This CDR3 has 14 amino acids. The CDR3 is CASSLGAPSTEAFF. The CDR3 bases are TGCGCCAGCAGCTTGGGGGCGCCGAGCACTGAAGCTTTCTTT.

This sequence joins TRBV4-1 and TRBJ2-7; the match to TRBD2 covers 9 bases. CDR1 is MGHRA, CDR2 YSYEKL, per germline. The V and J ends lost 1 base and 2 bases, in that order; junction bases with no gene match: 9. The CDR3 runs 17 residues. CDR3 protein: CASSQGLAGLNPYEQYF. The CDR3, as DNA: TGCGCCAGCAGCCAAGGGCTAGCGGGGCTCAACCCCTACGAGCAGTACTTC.

This sequence joins TRBV7-2 and TRBJ2-1; TRBD2 aligns across 8 bases. This CDR3 region has 16 residues. J lost 6 bases, V lost 1 base, and 8 bases had no gene match. CDR1 is SGHTA, CDR2 FQGNSA, per germline. The CDR3 loop reads CASSLVTGGHGNEQFF. The CDR3 coding sequence is TGTGCCAGCAGCTTAGTCACGGGAGGGCATGGCAATGAGCAGTTCTTC.

This sequence joins TRBV5-4 and TRBJ1-1; 9 bases are shared with TRBD1. From germline, CDR1 is SGHNT and CDR2 YYREEE (reference sequence). The junction had 4 bases not matched to a gene; V was cut back by 4 bases and J by 3 bases. This CDR3 region has 14 residues. CDR3 in DNA: TGTGCCAGCAGCCAACAGGGGGCGGACACTGAAGCTTTCTTT. It encodes CASSQQGADTEAFF.

This clonotype was counted a few times. This sequence joins TRBV7-2 and TRBJ1-2; D might be TRBD1 (6 bases). The CDR3 is 14 residues long. Germline CDR1 SGHTA, CDR2 FQGNSA. V lost 3 bases to trimming and J lost 4 bases, with 12 bases between them. DNA of the CDR3: TGTGCCAGCAGCTTGAAGGGGGACGGCTATGGCTACACCTTC. This sequence encodes CASSLKGDGYGYTF.

J is TRBJ2-3 and V is TRBV24-1; the match to TRBD2 covers 9 bases. The J segment lost 0 bases and the V segment lost 5 bases, leaving 2 bases of the junction unmatched. Per the germline V gene, CDR1 is KGHDR and CDR2 is SFDVKD. The CDR3 has 15 residues. The CDR3 loop reads CATSAGLASTDTQYF. CDR3 nucleotide sequence: TGTGCCACCAGTGCGGGACTAGCTAGCACAGATACGCAGTATTTT.

The V call is TRBV7-3, the J call TRBJ2-1; 10 positions agree with TRBD2. V lost 5 bases to trimming and J lost 6 bases; unmatched junction nucleotides: 7. CDR1 is SGHTA and CDR2 is FQGTGA in the germline V gene. This CDR3 has 15 residues. As DNA, the CDR3 is TGTGCCAGCAGCCAGGGGCTAGCGGGAGTCAATGAGCAGTTCTTC. As protein: CASSQGLAGVNEQFF.

The chain recombines TRBV5-1 with TRBJ2-5; D not certain. Germline CDR1 SGHRS, CDR2 YFSETQ. This CDR3 is built from 13 residues. V lost 6 bases, J lost 4 bases, and 13 bases lay in between. CDR3 nucleotide sequence: TGCGCCAGCAACCCCGGGTTTAGAGAGACCCAGTACTTC. Its translation: CASNPGFRETQYF.

The CDR3: CATSSGRSYEQYF. The CDR3 bases are TGTGCCACCAGCAGCGGGAGATCGTACGAGCAGTACTTC. The chain links TRBV15 to TRBJ2-7; possibly TRBD2 for D (6 bases). Germline V CDR1 and CDR2: LNHNV, YYDKDF (reference sequence). V was trimmed by 3 bases and J by 4 bases, leaving 10 bases between them. The CDR3 runs 13 residues.

This clonotype was detected many times. This chain connects TRBV19 to TRBJ2-2, with TRBD1 as a possible D gene (5 bases). Germline V gene data show CDR1 as LNHDA and CDR2 as SQIVND (reference sequence). Trimming took 3 bases from V and 0 from J, leaving 11 bases between them. There are 16 residues in the CDR3. Here the CDR3 reads CASSIWQGTNTGELFF. DNA of the CDR3: TGTGCCAGTAGTATCTGGCAGGGAACGAACACCGGGGAGCTGTTTTTT.

This clonotype appeared a single time. The V and J genes are TRBV19 and TRBJ1-2, with a possible D match to TRBD1 (5 bases). Trimming pared 7 bases from V and 3 bases from J, leaving 18 bases between. Germline V gene data show CDR1 as LNHDA and CDR2 as SQIVND (reference sequence). This CDR3 spans 15 amino acids. CDR3 sequence: CASIPGNQPHYGYTF. The CDR3 nucleotides read TGTGCCAGTATACCAGGGAATCAACCTCACTATGGCTACACCTTC.

The chain combines TRBV7-2 with TRBJ2-7; no reliable D call. Between the trimmed V and J ends, which lost 2 bases and 3 bases, there was a span of 11 bases. The CDR3 runs 14 residues. Germline assignment: CDR1 SGHTA and CDR2 FQGNSA. In DNA form, the CDR3 reads TGTGCCAGCAGCTTATCCCTAGGCTACTACGAGCAGTACTTC. It codes for CASSLSLGYYEQYF.

The chain uses TRBV5-1 and TRBJ2-1; no reliable D call. V lost 4 bases and J 6 bases, leaving 14 bases between the germline ends. The germline CDR1 and CDR2 sequences are SGHRS and YFSETQ. The CDR3 loop spans 14 amino acids. CDR3 DNA sequence: TGCGCCAGCAGCGGTGACACGGCCGGCAATGAGCAGTTCTTC. Amino acid sequence: CASSGDTAGNEQFF. The whole variable domain, filled in from reference TRBV5-1 and TRBJ2-1, reads KAGVTQTPRYLIKTRGQQVTLSCSPISGHRSVSWYQQTPGQGLQFLFEYFSETQRNKGNFPGRFSGRQFSNSRSEMNVSTLELGDSALYLCASSGDTAGNEQFFGPGTRLTVL.

The gene calls are TRBV3-1 and TRBJ2-3; 14 nucleotides agree with TRBD2. The CDR3 is made up of 18 amino acids. Germline V gene lookup returns CDR1 LGHDT and CDR2 YNNKEL (reference sequence). V lost 4 bases, J lost 0 bases, and 6 bases stayed unmatched. The chain's CDR3 is CASSLTSGGAASTDTQYF. The CDR3 region has the DNA TGTGCCAGCAGCCTGACTAGCGGGGGGGCCGCGAGCACAGATACGCAGTATTTT.

The chain couples TRBV7-2 to TRBJ2-3; the match to TRBD2 covers 8 bases. Germline V gives CDR1 SGHTA, CDR2 FQGNSA. After removal of 5 bases from V and 5 bases from J, the junction contained 6 bases not matched to a gene. There are 14 residues in the CDR3. As DNA, the CDR3 is TGTGCCAGCAGCACCGGGGGGGCGGTAGATACGCAGTATTTT. Its protein product is CASSTGGAVDTQYF.

This chain uses TRBV15 with TRBJ2-2; D perhaps matches TRBD2 (5 bases). Trimming removed 0 bases at V and 3 bases at J, with 11 bases between. This CDR3 contains 16 residues. Germline V CDR1 and CDR2: LNHNV, YYDKDF (reference sequence). CDR3 DNA sequence: TGTGCCACCAGCAGAGATATTGGCGGGTACACCGGGGAGCTGTTTTTT. It encodes CATSRDIGGYTGELFF.

The chain couples TRBV20-1 to TRBJ2-3; the match to TRBD2 covers 7 bases. Unmatched junction bases numbered 8, after V lost 5 bases and J lost 3 bases. CDR3 length equals 14 residues. Germline assignment: CDR1 DFQATT and CDR2 SNEGSKA (reference sequence). CDR3 in DNA: TGCAGTGCTCAGAGCGGGGTTGGTACAGATACGCAGTATTTT. It yields the protein CSAQSGVGTDTQYF.

This clonotype was recorded a few times. V and J are TRBV7-2 and TRBJ1-1, with a weak D call TRBD1 (5 bases). Germline CDR1 SGHTA, CDR2 FQGNSA. Trimming removed 0 bases at V and 3 bases at J, with 11 bases between. CDR3 size: 15 residues. CDR3 protein: CASSLAGGSYTEAFF. CDR3 DNA sequence: TGTGCCAGCAGCTTAGCGGGGGGTAGTTACACTGAAGCTTTCTTT.

A few counts support this clonotype. The chain carries TRBV7-2 and TRBJ2-5; no clear D. Trimming took 2 bases from V and 9 from J, leaving 7 bases between them. CDR3 length equals 11 residues. Germline V gives CDR1 SGHTA, CDR2 FQGNSA. The CDR3 nucleotides are TGTGCCAGCAGCTTATTCGGTGCCCAGTACTTC. This codes for CASSLFGAQYF.

This clonotype was detected only a few times. The V and J genes are TRBV18 and TRBJ1-5; D may be TRBD1 (5 bases). V was pared by 4 bases and J by 7 bases, with 14 bases between. Germline CDR1 KGHSH, CDR2 LQKENI. CDR3 length: 14 amino acids. The DNA for the CDR3 is TGTGCCAGCTCACACAGCAGGGATCCCCAGCCCCAGCATTTT. Translated, it gives CASSHSRDPQPQHF.

This clonotype was detected only a few times. The rearrangement uses TRBV11-2 and TRBJ1-1; D is perhaps TRBD1 (5 bases). Germline assignment: CDR1 SGHAT and CDR2 FQNNGV. V lost 7 bases and J lost 0, with 18 bases in between. This CDR3 spans 16 amino acids. CDR3 protein: CASIPTKGAMNTEAFF. DNA of the CDR3: TGTGCCAGCATCCCGACCAAAGGGGCCATGAACACTGAAGCTTTCTTT.

The chain uses TRBV7-9 and TRBJ2-1, with D perhaps TRBD1 (5 bases). CDR3 length: 15 residues. V lost 1 base and J lost 13, with 20 bases in between. Germline assignment: CDR1 SEHNR and CDR2 FQNEAQ (reference sequence). The CDR3 protein is CASSLGAWGSKVQFF. CDR3 coding DNA: TGTGCCAGCAGCTTAGGGGCGTGGGGCAGCAAGGTACAGTTCTTC.

This clonotype was seen more than once but under ten times. The chain combines TRBV7-9 with TRBJ2-1; tentatively, D is TRBD1 (6 bases). Germline-derived CDR1 and CDR2 are SEHNR and FQNEAQ (reference sequence). The germline V and J ends were trimmed by 5 bases and 10 bases, with 15 bases remaining between them. The CDR3 runs to 13 residues. This CDR3 is CASSPPTGSEQFF. CDR3 in DNA: TGTGCCAGCAGCCCCCCCACAGGGAGCGAGCAGTTCTTC.

This clonotype was picked up a small number of times. The chain couples TRBV10-2 to TRBJ2-1, with TRBD1 matching 8 bases. With 6 bases clipped from V and 8 bases from J, the junction kept 12 bases outside the gene matches. The germline CDR1 and CDR2 sequences are WSHSY and SAAADI. This CDR3 has 15 amino acids. The DNA for the CDR3 is TGCGCCAGCAGAAAGGGACAGGACAGGGTCGATGAGCAGTTCTTC. Translated: CASRKGQDRVDEQFF.

The chain couples TRBV7-3 to TRBJ2-5; 7 bases are shared with TRBD1. From germline, CDR1 is SGHTA and CDR2 FQGTGA. The trim removed 4 bases at V and 0 bases at J, leaving 5 bases unmatched. The CDR3 runs 15 residues. CDR3 sequence (DNA): TGTGCCAGCAGCTCCTCGGGACAGTACCAAGAGACCCAGTACTTC. Protein: CASSSSGQYQETQYF.